This TCR beta chain was sequenced in a study of T cell responses to AZD1222 COVID-19 vaccine (dated by TCRdb to the early 2020s). Turning to the overall study: A total of just over 230 trial participants underwent TCR sequencing, of whom about 210 received two doses of AZD1222 and roughly 25 received two doses of the MenACWY control vaccine. Trial participants were enrolled by age into subgroups of 18-55, 56-69 and 70-plus years, and roughly 150, 30 and 60 TCR-sequenced participants, respectively, were included in these subgroups. Overall results and qualifications from the work: The 56-69-year group was small, and its depth increase did not reach significance, likely because of low power. Most participants were white British and females outnumbered males, and the authors suggested that clonal diversity may have been underestimated. Only six AZD1222 recipients were SARS-CoV-2 seropositive at baseline, limiting conclusions about previously exposed vaccinees. Reportedly, almost half of the unique spike-specific TCRs recognized epitopes lying outside the regions that are mutated in the B.1.351 and B.1.1.7 variants. Because no day 14 peak-response samples were available, the repertoires could be characterized only after the peak T cell response. Vaccine-associated CD4 TCRs spanned the whole spike protein, with dominant responses in regions 160-218 and 743-854. A significant rise in spike-specific TCR breadth and depth was observed after two AZD1222 doses relative to day 0 and relative to MenACWY recipients.

About this clone: Its antigen is currently not known. No base quality values were provided; no much bigger clone lies one nucleotide off.

Trimming costs V 3 bases and J 2 bases, and their ends lie 11 bases apart. Counted from cysteine to phenylalanine, this CDR3 has 14 amino acids. The only DNA kept is the CDR3, 42 bases in frame from the first base. Taken from the germline V gene (reference sequence), the CDR1 and CDR2 loops are SEHNR and FQNEAQ. The CDR3 regions of human TCRbeta chains were subjected to immunosequencing. Per the authors' processing: TCRs in the repertoires were matched against a reference library of SARS-CoV-2-specific TCRs that had been generated with the MIRA antigen-specificity platform. Breadth was defined as the fraction of unique TCRs that were SARS-CoV-2-associated, and depth was defined as the fraction of total T cells that were SARS-CoV-2-associated. Using the MIRA data, every spike-specific TCR was mapped to the spike region that the TCR reacted to and assigned to either a CD4 or a CD8 class. Log10-transformed breadth and depth values were compared by one-way ANOVA with Sidak's multiple comparisons tests. TCRdb re-hosts the immuneACCESS table, in-frame sequences only. Its copies lack some clones; in the studies checked, an unresolved V gene accounts for under half of them, and the cause for the rest is not known. V, J and clone size are taken as reported in that table, and D and trimming were inferred from the DNA itself. For this sample there are about 120,000 clones; about 89% appear just once. Of the sample, over 8.5% falls within the top ten clones.

The time point label, as the study defines it: baseline before first vaccination. Sample treatment or condition, as interpreted from the label and publication: meningococcal conjugate vaccine given as trial control. Vaccinee samples were obtained from the UK trials COV001 and COV002, which included a single-blind randomized controlled phase 2/3 trial of AZD1222 (ChAdOx1 nCoV-19) in healthy adults. For TCRbeta chain sequencing, PBMC samples from trial participants were taken at day 0 and at day 28 after the second dose. The source material was peripheral blood, sampled on day 0 of MenACWY control vaccination. The receptor chain draws on TRBV7-9 and TRBJ2-7, with the D segment identity uncertain. The receptor's source is an adult in good health. DNA sequence: TGTGCCAGCAGCTTGCCCGGGCCCCCCTACGAGCAGTACTTC. It is translated as CASSLPGPPYEQYF.